What follows are 2 T cell receptor beta chains derived from one specimen sequenced in a study of blood T cell repertoires in COVID-19. The protocol was immunoSEQ multiplex PCR, while the TCRdb copy is restricted to in-frame clones and leaves out a portion. The repertoire holds approximately 88,000 clones, with around 90% as singletons. The sequenced sample consisted of peripheral blood. The receptors were sampled from a male donor with acute or convalescent COVID-19.

This sequence joins TRBV4-2 and TRBJ1-2, with a weak D call TRBD1 (6 bases). The CDR3 covers 15 residues. Between the trimmed V and J ends, which lost 1 base and 5 bases, there was a span of 14 bases. The germline gives CDR1 LGHNA, CDR2 YNFKEQ. The CDR3 is CASSQGSGDRYGYTF. The CDR3 bases are TGTGCCAGCAGCCAAGGGTCAGGGGATAGGTATGGCTACACCTTC.

This clone was counted once. The chain uses TRBV6-5 and TRBJ1-5; 10 positions agree with TRBD1. The junction had 7 bases not matched to a gene; V was cut back by 4 bases and J by 4 bases. This CDR3 has 16 amino acids. From germline, CDR1 is MNHEY and CDR2 SVGAGI. The CDR3 sequence: CASSSAGTGDNQPQHF. The CDR3 DNA reads as TGTGCCAGCAGTTCTGCCGGGACAGGGGATAATCAGCCCCAGCATTTT.